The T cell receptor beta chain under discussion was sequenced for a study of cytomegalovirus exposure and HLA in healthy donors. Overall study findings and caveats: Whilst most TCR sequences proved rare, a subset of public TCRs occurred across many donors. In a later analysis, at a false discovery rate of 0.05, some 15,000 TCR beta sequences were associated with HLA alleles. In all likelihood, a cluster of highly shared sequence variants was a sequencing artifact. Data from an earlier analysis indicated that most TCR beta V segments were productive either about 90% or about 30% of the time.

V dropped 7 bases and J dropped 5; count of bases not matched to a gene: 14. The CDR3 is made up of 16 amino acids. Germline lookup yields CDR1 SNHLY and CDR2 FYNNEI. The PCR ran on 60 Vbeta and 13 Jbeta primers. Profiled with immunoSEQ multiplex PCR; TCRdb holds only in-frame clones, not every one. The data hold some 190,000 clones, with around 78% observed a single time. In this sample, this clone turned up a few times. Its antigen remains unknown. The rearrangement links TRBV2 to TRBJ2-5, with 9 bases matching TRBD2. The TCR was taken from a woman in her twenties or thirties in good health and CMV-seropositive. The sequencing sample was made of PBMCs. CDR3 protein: CASIAIAGAPGETQYF. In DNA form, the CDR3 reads TGTGCCAGCATCGCCATAGCGGGGGCGCCGGGGGAGACCCAGTACTTC.